This TCR beta chain was sequenced for a study of OX40 agonist ivuxolimab in advanced cancers. Study details: All patients had ivuxolimab intravenously every 2 weeks at 0.01 to 10 mg/kg.

The table came from immunoSEQ multiplex PCR; TCRdb's copy has only in-frame clones and leaves some out. The sample lists about 80,000 clones, about 90% occurring once. The CDR3 is made up of 13 amino acids. Per the germline V gene, CDR1 is SGHRS and CDR2 is YFSETQ. Trimming took 0 bases from V and 3 from J, leaving 7 bases between them. Study-level findings and limits: On average, a greater number of expanded clones characterised CD8+ T cells relative to CD4+.

With respect to this clone: The antigen is unknown.

This specimen consisted of CD4+ or CD8+ T cells sorted from blood, obtained in a trial of the OX40 agonist ivuxolimab. The genes are TRBV5-1 and TRBJ2-7; no firm D call. The source of this sequence is an adult with an advanced solid tumor such as melanoma, head and neck, liver or kidney cancer. The CDR3 spells CASSLGHNYEQYF. As DNA, the CDR3 is TGCGCCAGCAGCTTGGGGCACAACTACGAGCAGTACTTC.